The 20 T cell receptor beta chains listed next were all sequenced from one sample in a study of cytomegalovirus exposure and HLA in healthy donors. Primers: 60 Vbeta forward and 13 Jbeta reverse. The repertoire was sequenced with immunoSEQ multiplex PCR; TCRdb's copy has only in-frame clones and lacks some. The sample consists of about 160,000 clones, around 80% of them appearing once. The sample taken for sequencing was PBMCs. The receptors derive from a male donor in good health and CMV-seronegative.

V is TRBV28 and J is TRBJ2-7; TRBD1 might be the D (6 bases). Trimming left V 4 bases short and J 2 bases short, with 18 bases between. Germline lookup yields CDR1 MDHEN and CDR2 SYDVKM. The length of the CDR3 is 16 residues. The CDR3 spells CASSSLPGWDTYEQYF. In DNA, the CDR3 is TGTGCCAGCAGTTCGCTTCCGGGTTGGGACACCTACGAGCAGTACTTC. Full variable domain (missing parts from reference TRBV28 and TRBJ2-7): DVKVTQSSRYLVKRTGEKVFLECVQDMDHENMFWYRQDPGLGLRLIYFSYDVKMKEKGDIPEGYSVSREKKERFSLILESASTNQTSMYLCASSSLPGWDTYEQYFGPGTRLTVT.

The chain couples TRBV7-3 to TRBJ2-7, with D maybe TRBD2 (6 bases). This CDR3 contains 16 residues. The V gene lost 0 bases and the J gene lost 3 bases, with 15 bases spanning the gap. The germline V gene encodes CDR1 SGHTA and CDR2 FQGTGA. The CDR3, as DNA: TGTGCCAGCAGCTTAACGGTGGGTAGCGGCAGCTACGAGCAGTACTTC. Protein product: CASSLTVGSGSYEQYF.

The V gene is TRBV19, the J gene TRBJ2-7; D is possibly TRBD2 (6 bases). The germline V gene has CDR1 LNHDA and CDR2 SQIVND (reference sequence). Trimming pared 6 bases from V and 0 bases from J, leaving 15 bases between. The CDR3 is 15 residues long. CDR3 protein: CASRSNGGASYEQYF. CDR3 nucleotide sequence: TGTGCCAGTAGATCGAACGGCGGGGCCTCCTACGAGCAGTACTTC.

CDR3 loop: CASSHPGSPLHF. The CDR3 DNA follows: TGTGCCAGCAGCCACCCGGGTTCACCCCTCCACTTT. J is TRBJ1-6 and V is TRBV7-2; D not certain. V shed 5 bases and J shed 9 bases, with 8 bases lying between them. The germline V gene encodes CDR1 SGHTA and CDR2 FQGNSA. The CDR3 sequence is 12 residues long.

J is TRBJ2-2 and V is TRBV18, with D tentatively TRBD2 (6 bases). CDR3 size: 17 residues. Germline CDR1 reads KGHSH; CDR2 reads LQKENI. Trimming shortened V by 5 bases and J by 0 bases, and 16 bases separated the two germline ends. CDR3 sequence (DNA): TGTGCCAGCTCATTACGGAGGACGGGGGCGAACACCGGGGAGCTGTTTTTT. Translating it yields CASSLRRTGANTGELFF.

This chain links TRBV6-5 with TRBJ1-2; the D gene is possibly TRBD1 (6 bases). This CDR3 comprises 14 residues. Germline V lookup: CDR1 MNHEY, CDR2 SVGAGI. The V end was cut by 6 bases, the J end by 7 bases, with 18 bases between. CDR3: CASSPWGGGRGYTF. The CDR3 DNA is TGTGCCAGCAGCCCCTGGGGAGGGGGTCGTGGCTACACCTTC.

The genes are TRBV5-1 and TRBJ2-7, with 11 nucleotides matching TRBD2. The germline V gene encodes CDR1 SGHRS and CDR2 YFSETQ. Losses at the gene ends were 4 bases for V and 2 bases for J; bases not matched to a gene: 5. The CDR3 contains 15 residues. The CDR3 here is CASSTSGSDPYEQYF. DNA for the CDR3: TGCGCCAGCAGCACTAGCGGGAGTGACCCCTACGAGCAGTACTTC.

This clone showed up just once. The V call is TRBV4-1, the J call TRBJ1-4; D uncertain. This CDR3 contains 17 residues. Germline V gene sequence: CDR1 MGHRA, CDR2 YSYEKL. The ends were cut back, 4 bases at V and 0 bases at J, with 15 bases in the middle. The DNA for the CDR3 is TGCGCCAGCAGCCTCCGGGGTACCCTCTCAACTAATGAAAAACTGTTTTTT. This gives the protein CASSLRGTLSTNEKLFF.

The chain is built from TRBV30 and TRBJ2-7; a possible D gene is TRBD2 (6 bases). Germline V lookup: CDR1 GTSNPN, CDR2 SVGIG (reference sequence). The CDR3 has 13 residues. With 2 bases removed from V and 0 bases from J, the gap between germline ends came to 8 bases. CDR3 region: CAWSLDYSYEQYF. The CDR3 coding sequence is TGTGCCTGGAGTCTGGACTACTCCTACGAGCAGTACTTC.

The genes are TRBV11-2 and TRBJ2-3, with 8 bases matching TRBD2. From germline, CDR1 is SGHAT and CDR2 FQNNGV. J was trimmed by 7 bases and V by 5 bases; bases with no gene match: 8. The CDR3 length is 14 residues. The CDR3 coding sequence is TGTGCCAGCAGCCCGCGGACTAGCTCCAATACGCAGTATTTT. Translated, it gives CASSPRTSSNTQYF.

CDR3 sequence (DNA): TGTGCCAGCAGCTTAGGAACAGGGGCTGGAAACACCATATATTTT. Protein: CASSLGTGAGNTIYF. The chain has TRBV11-3 and TRBJ1-3; 7 positions agree with TRBD1. In germline, CDR1 is SGHNT, CDR2 YENEEA. This CDR3 comprises 15 residues. V gave up 1 base and J gave up 2 bases; unmatched junction bases: 2.

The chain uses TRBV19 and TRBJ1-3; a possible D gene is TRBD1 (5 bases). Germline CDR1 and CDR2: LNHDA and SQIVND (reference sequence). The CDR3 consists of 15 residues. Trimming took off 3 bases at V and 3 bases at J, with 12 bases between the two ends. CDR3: CASSMGGTDGNTIYF. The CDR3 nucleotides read TGTGCCAGTAGTATGGGGGGGACCGATGGAAACACCATATATTTT. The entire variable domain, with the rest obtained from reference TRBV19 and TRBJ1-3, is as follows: DGGITQSPKYLFRKEGQNVTLSCEQNLNHDAMYWYRQDPGQGLRLIYYSQIVNDFQKGDIAEGYSVSREKKESFPLTVTSAQKNPTAFYLCASSMGGTDGNTIYFGEGSWLTVV.

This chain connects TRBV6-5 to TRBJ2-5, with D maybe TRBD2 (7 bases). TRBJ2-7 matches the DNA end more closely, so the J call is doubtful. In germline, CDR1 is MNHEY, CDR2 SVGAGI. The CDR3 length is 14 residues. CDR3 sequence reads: CASSQDGGPAEQYF. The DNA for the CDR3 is TGTGCCAGCAGCCAGGACGGGGGGCCAGCCGAGCAGTACTTC.

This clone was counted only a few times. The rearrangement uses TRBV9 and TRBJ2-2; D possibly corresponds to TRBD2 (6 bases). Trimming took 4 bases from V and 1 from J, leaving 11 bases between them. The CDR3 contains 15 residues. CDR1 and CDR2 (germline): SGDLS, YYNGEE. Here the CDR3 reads CASSPTSLNTGELFF. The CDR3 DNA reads TGTGCCAGCAGCCCAACTAGCCTGAACACCGGGGAGCTGTTTTTT.

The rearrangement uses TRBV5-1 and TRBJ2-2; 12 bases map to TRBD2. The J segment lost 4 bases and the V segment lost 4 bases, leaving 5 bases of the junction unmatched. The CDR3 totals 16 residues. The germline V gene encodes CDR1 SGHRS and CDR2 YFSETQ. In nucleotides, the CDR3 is TGCGCCAGCAGCCCCGGACTAGCGGGGAGCACCGGGGAGCTGTTTTTT. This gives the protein CASSPGLAGSTGELFF.

The CDR3 region is CAWKDSWNEKLFF. The CDR3 nucleotides are TGTGCCTGGAAGGACAGCTGGAATGAAAAACTGTTTTTT. The rearrangement links TRBV30 to TRBJ1-4; D possibly corresponds to TRBD1 (6 bases). Germline V gene sequence: CDR1 GTSNPN, CDR2 SVGIG (reference sequence). The V end lost 4 bases, the J end lost 5 bases, and 11 bases lay between the germline ends. This CDR3 region has 13 residues.

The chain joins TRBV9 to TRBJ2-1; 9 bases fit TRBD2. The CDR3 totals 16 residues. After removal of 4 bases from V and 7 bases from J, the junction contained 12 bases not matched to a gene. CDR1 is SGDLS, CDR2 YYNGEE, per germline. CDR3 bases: TGTGCCAGCAGCACGGGGGGGGCTAGCGGGAAAAATGAGCAGTTCTTC. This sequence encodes CASSTGGASGKNEQFF.

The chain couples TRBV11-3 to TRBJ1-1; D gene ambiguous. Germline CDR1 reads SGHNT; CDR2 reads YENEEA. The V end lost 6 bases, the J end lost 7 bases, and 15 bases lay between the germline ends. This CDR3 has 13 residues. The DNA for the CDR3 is TGTGCCAGCAGAAGCGGTGGGTCAGGTGAAGCTTTCTTT. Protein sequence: CASRSGGSGEAFF.

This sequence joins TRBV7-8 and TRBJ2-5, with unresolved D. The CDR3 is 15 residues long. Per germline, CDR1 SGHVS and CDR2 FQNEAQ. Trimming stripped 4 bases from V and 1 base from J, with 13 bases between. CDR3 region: CASSSSRNLQETQYF. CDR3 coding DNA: TGTGCCAGCAGCTCGAGTAGAAATCTCCAAGAGACCCAGTACTTC.

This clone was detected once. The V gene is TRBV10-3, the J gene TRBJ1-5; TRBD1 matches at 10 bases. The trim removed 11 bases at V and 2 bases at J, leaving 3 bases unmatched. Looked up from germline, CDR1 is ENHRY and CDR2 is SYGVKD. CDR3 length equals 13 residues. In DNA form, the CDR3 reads TGTGCCGCGGGGACAGGGGGCAATCAGCCCCAGCATTTT. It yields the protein CAAGTGGNQPQHF.